Each of the 9 T cell receptor beta chains below was sequenced from the same sample in a study of shared clonotypes between healthy human individuals. Only in-frame clones appear in the TCRdb table, and some are missing; sequencing was by immunoSEQ multiplex PCR. The table lists roughly 480,000 clones, 79% of them singletons. The material sequenced was PBMCs. These receptors were taken from a woman between 35 and 50 years old in good health. Some clones in this sample may be carry-over from other donors' samples.

The CDR3 sequence: CAWSGSQETQYF. The DNA of the CDR3 is TGTGCCTGGAGTGGCTCTCAAGAGACCCAGTACTTC. V and J are TRBV30 and TRBJ2-5; D is undetermined. CDR1 is GTSNPN, CDR2 SVGIG, per germline (reference sequence). V lost 1 base and J lost 2, with 5 bases in between. The CDR3 extends over 12 amino acids.

This clone was observed a few times. As the CDR3 is not closed by the conserved phenylalanine or tryptophan, this likely results from a read error. This sequence joins TRBV2 and TRBJ1-5, with 7 nucleotides matching TRBD1. Germline values: CDR1 SNHLY, CDR2 FYNNEI. V was pared by 5 bases and J by 1 base, with 5 bases of the junction left unmatched. The CDR3 consists of 15 residues. CDR3: CASSSNRGSNQPQHL. CDR3 in DNA: TGTGCCAGCAGTAGTAACAGGGGAAGCAATCAGCCCCAGCATCTT.

To note about this clone: Distinct nucleotide sequences in the sample also encode this CDR3. This chain joins TRBV18 and TRBJ2-7; 7 nucleotides align to TRBD1. The J segment lost 3 bases and the V segment lost 3 bases, leaving 2 bases of the junction unmatched. The CDR3 contains 13 residues. From germline, CDR1 is KGHSH and CDR2 LQKENI. Here the CDR3 reads CASSPAGGYEQYF. DNA of the CDR3: TGTGCCAGCTCACCCGCAGGGGGCTACGAGCAGTACTTC.

The V call is TRBV5-1, the J call TRBJ1-2; D is perhaps TRBD1 (6 bases). V lost 0 bases and J 2 bases, leaving 11 bases between the germline ends. The CDR3 totals 15 residues. Germline V lookup: CDR1 SGHRS, CDR2 YFSETQ. Here the CDR3 reads CASSLEGQTNYGYTF. DNA of the CDR3: TGCGCCAGCAGCTTGGAGGGACAAACAAACTATGGCTACACCTTC.

A single count supports this clone. This chain connects TRBV4-2 to TRBJ2-1; 16 bases fit TRBD2. Germline V gives CDR1 LGHNA, CDR2 YNFKEQ. This CDR3 has 18 residues. V lost 1 base to trimming and J lost 3 bases; unmatched junction nucleotides: 3. The CDR3: CASSQGGLAGGGYNEQFF. CDR3 coding DNA: TGTGCCAGCAGCCAAGGGGGACTAGCGGGAGGGGGCTACAATGAGCAGTTCTTC.

On this clone itself: This sequence may be a read error, since a much larger clone differs from it by one base. This rearrangement joins TRBV4-2 to TRBJ1-2, with 12 bases identical to TRBD1. With V trimmed by 0 bases and J by 6 bases, 8 bases remained unmatched. Germline assignment: CDR1 LGHNA and CDR2 YNFKEQ. The CDR3 consists of 17 residues. The DNA for the CDR3 is TGTGCCAGCAGCCAAGAAACCGGGACAGGGGGCTGGAATGGCTACACCTTC. It is translated as CASSQETGTGGWNGYTF.

The chain combines TRBV7-2 with TRBJ2-3; D may be TRBD1 (5 bases). CDR1 SGHTA and CDR2 FQGNSA come from the germline V gene. CDR3 length: 14 amino acids. Trimming cost V 5 bases and J 0 bases, with 9 bases left between them. This CDR3 reads CASSQGLSTDTQYF. The CDR3 coding sequence is TGTGCCAGCAGCCAGGGTCTTAGCACAGATACGCAGTATTTT.

The chain recombines TRBV30 with TRBJ2-5, with TRBD1 identical over 9 bases. Germline CDR1 is GTSNPN and CDR2 is SVGIG (reference sequence). V lost 5 bases, J lost 2 bases, and 9 bases stayed unmatched. This CDR3 comprises 15 residues. DNA for the CDR3: TGTGCCTGGGACAGGGGGGGGCATGGACAAGAGACCCAGTACTTC. This sequence encodes CAWDRGGHGQETQYF.

V usage is TRBV10-2 and J usage is TRBJ2-1, with 9 positions matching TRBD1. V lost 1 base and J lost 4; bases outside the gene matches: 5. The CDR3 runs to 16 residues. CDR1 is WSHSY and CDR2 is SAAADI in the germline V gene. The CDR3 DNA reads TGCGCCAGCAGTGAGTTCCCCGGGACAGGGTACAATGAGCAGTTCTTC. Translation gives CASSEFPGTGYNEQFF.